The 25 T cell receptor beta chains below come from one sample, sequenced in a study of cytomegalovirus exposure and HLA in healthy donors. With 60 Vbeta and 13 Jbeta primers, the PCR was carried out. The data were produced by immunoSEQ multiplex PCR, yet TCRdb's version contains in-frame clones alone and is incomplete. The data contain 180,000 or so clones, around three quarters of them seen just once; the ten biggest clones take up about 2.5%. Specimen: PBMCs. The receptors derive from a woman between 45 and 65 years old in good health and CMV-seronegative.

The chain is built from TRBV15 and TRBJ2-1; D remains ambiguous. Germline CDR1 reads LNHNV; CDR2 reads YYDKDF (reference sequence). Deletions cut 0 bases from V and 0 bases from J, with 12 bases between. The CDR3 spans 17 residues. The CDR3 sequence: CATSRDSSLRSYNEQFF. In nucleotides, the CDR3 is TGTGCCACCAGCAGAGATTCAAGCCTCCGCTCCTACAATGAGCAGTTCTTC.

This clone has only a few counts. The gene calls are TRBV28 and TRBJ2-1; D is ambiguous. The CDR3 has 12 amino acids. Germline lookup yields CDR1 MDHEN and CDR2 SYDVKM. V shed 9 bases and J shed 0 bases, with 6 bases lying between them. The CDR3 sequence: CASESSYNEQFF. DNA of the CDR3: TGTGCCAGTGAGAGCTCCTACAATGAGCAGTTCTTC.

The chain uses TRBV28 and TRBJ1-2; D gene unclear. Trimming pared 5 bases from V and 5 bases from J, leaving 18 bases between. Germline V CDR1 and CDR2: MDHEN, SYDVKM. This CDR3 has 15 amino acids. In DNA form, the CDR3 reads TGTGCCAGCAGTCCCGCCTCGAGCGGTCGGTATGGCTACACCTTC. Amino acid sequence: CASSPASSGRYGYTF.

V gene TRBV28 combines with J gene TRBJ2-7, with 10 bases aligning to TRBD2. Trimming cost V 5 bases and J 4 bases; bases outside gene matches: 5. From germline, CDR1 is MDHEN and CDR2 SYDVKM. This CDR3 is 14 amino acids long. For the CDR3, the DNA is TGTGCCAGCAGTCGGCTAGCGGGAGTGTACGAGCAGTACTTC. This encodes CASSRLAGVYEQYF.

This chain joins TRBV5-5 and TRBJ2-7, with D maybe TRBD1 (5 bases). The CDR3 runs to 15 residues. V lost 4 bases and J 2 bases, leaving 16 bases between the germline ends. Germline loops: CDR1 SGHKS, CDR2 YYEKEE (reference sequence). CDR3 region: CASSPLRAGTYEQYF. The CDR3 bases are TGTGCCAGCAGCCCCCTTAGAGCAGGGACCTACGAGCAGTACTTC.

This clone has a single count. The V gene is TRBV5-1, the J gene TRBJ1-5; 7 bases fit TRBD1. Unmatched junction bases numbered 11, after V lost 0 bases and J lost 5 bases. Germline V gives CDR1 SGHRS, CDR2 YFSETQ. This CDR3 contains 17 residues. The CDR3 region is CASSLGTGDSRHQPQHF. The CDR3 DNA reads TGCGCCAGCAGCTTGGGGACAGGAGATTCTCGCCATCAGCCCCAGCATTTT.

With respect to this clone: This CDR3 is also generated by other DNA sequences in the sample. The rearrangement uses TRBV5-6 and TRBJ1-2, with 7 bases aligning to TRBD1. V lost 4 bases, J lost 3 bases, and 9 bases stayed unmatched. Germline values: CDR1 SGHDT, CDR2 YYEEEE. CDR3 length: 15 residues. In DNA form, the CDR3 reads TGTGCCAGCAGCAAACGACAGGGATTGGACTATGGCTACACCTTC. This translates into CASSKRQGLDYGYTF. Together with reference TRBV5-6 and TRBJ1-2, the CDR3 gives the full variable domain: DAGVTQSPTHLIKTRGQQVTLRCSPKSGHDTVSWYQQALGQGPQFIFQYYEEEERQRGNFPDRFSGHQFPNYSSELNVNALLLGDSALYLCASSKRQGLDYGYTFGSGTRLTVV.

The V and J genes are TRBV2 and TRBJ2-7; the D is unclear. The CDR3 consists of 14 residues. Germline V gene data show CDR1 as SNHLY and CDR2 as FYNNEI. V was pared by 5 bases and J by 7 bases, with 18 bases between. The DNA for the CDR3 is TGTGCCAGCAGTCCCCTACCTTCGTTCCGGGAGCAGTACTTC. Translation gives CASSPLPSFREQYF. The full variable domain, in which reference TRBV2 and TRBJ2-7 provide the parts outside the CDR3, is EPEVTQTPSHQVTQMGQEVILRCVPISNHLYFYWYRQILGQKVEFLVSFYNNEISEKSEIFDDQFSVERPDGSNFTLKIRSTKLEDSAMYFCASSPLPSFREQYFGPGTRLTVT.

The gene calls are TRBV27 and TRBJ2-5; the match to TRBD2 covers 9 bases. CDR1 MNHEY and CDR2 SMNVEV come from the germline V gene (reference sequence). Trimming cost V 2 bases and J 5 bases; bases outside gene matches: 6. CDR3 length: 15 amino acids. This CDR3 is CASSLGGGALETQYF. CDR3 bases: TGTGCCAGCAGTTTAGGCGGGGGGGCCTTGGAGACCCAGTACTTC.

V and J are TRBV9 and TRBJ2-1, with TRBD2 identical over 16 bases. The length of the CDR3 is 20 residues. The junction had 12 bases not matched to a gene; V was cut back by 3 bases and J by 3 bases. Germline lookup yields CDR1 SGDLS and CDR2 YYNGEE. DNA for the CDR3: TGTGCCAGCAGCGGAGGGGGACTAGCGGGAGGGCCGGTCGACTACAATGAGCAGTTCTTC. Translation: CASSGGGLAGGPVDYNEQFF. The variable domain in full, with the rest retrieved from reference TRBV9 and TRBJ2-1, is DSGVTQTPKHLITATGQRVTLRCSPRSGDLSVYWYQQSLDQGLQFLIQYYNGEERAKGNILERFSAQQFPDLHSELNLSSLELGDSALYFCASSGGGLAGGPVDYNEQFFGPGTRLTVL.

The genes are TRBV11-2 and TRBJ1-2, with D maybe TRBD1 (6 bases). The CDR3 spans 14 residues. V lost 5 bases and J 8 bases, leaving 18 bases between the germline ends. Germline V lookup: CDR1 SGHAT, CDR2 FQNNGV. In DNA form, the CDR3 reads TGTGCCAGCAGCCCCCAAGACAGGTTGGGAGGCTACACCTTC. Its protein product is CASSPQDRLGGYTF.

There are a few counts of this clone. V usage is TRBV4-3 and J usage is TRBJ2-5, with TRBD1 as a possible D gene (6 bases). V was pared by 1 base and J by 5 bases, with 17 bases between. Per germline, CDR1 LGHNA and CDR2 YSLEER. The CDR3 extends over 16 amino acids. The CDR3 protein is CASSQGLPERGETQYF. CDR3 nucleotides: TGCGCCAGCAGCCAAGGGTTACCGGAGAGGGGGGAGACCCAGTACTTC.

The chain carries TRBV19 and TRBJ2-2; no firm D call. Trimming pared 3 bases from V and 8 bases from J, leaving 13 bases between. This CDR3 spans 14 amino acids. Germline V gene lookup returns CDR1 LNHDA and CDR2 SQIVND (reference sequence). The CDR3 sequence: CASSISLNSGELFF. In DNA form, the CDR3 reads TGTGCCAGTAGTATCTCACTCAATTCTGGGGAGCTGTTTTTT.

The rearrangement joins TRBV2 to TRBJ2-1; weak D call: TRBD2 (6 bases). Trimming shortened V by 2 bases and J by 2 bases, and 16 bases separated the two germline ends. The germline V gene has CDR1 SNHLY and CDR2 FYNNEI. The CDR3 is made up of 17 amino acids. The CDR3 nucleotides read TGTGCCAGCAGTGAAAGTCGTATGAGGACTACCTACAATGAGCAGTTCTTC. Amino acid sequence: CASSESRMRTTYNEQFF.

The CDR3 region is CASSLVQGTEAFF. The CDR3 DNA follows: TGTGCCAGCAGTTTAGTACAGGGCACTGAAGCTTTCTTT. The chain is built from TRBV28 and TRBJ1-1; tentative D call: TRBD1 (6 bases). The V gene lost 2 bases and the J gene lost 4 bases, with 8 bases spanning the gap. In germline, CDR1 is MDHEN, CDR2 SYDVKM. The CDR3 runs to 13 residues.

The V gene is TRBV5-1, the J gene TRBJ2-7; D uncertain. In germline, CDR1 is SGHRS, CDR2 YFSETQ. The CDR3 sequence is 15 residues long. V was trimmed by 0 bases and J by 0 bases, leaving 10 bases between them. This chain's CDR3 is CASSLVTSGSYEQYF. CDR3 coding DNA: TGCGCCAGCAGCTTGGTTACTTCAGGCTCCTACGAGCAGTACTTC.

This rearrangement joins TRBV29-1 to TRBJ2-5; 9 bases are a match to TRBD1. From germline, CDR1 is SQVTM and CDR2 ANQGSEA. V lost 4 bases to trimming and J lost 6 bases; unmatched junction nucleotides: 9. The CDR3 has 14 amino acids. CDR3 sequence (DNA): TGCAGCGTTGGTGGGGACAGGGTTGGAAAGACCCAGTACTTC. It specifies CSVGGDRVGKTQYF.

The chain links TRBV14 to TRBJ1-1; weak D call: TRBD1 (6 bases). Trimming removed 10 bases from V and 2 bases from J, with 14 bases in between. This CDR3 has 13 amino acids. CDR1 and CDR2 from the germline V gene are SGHDN and FVKESK. The DNA for the CDR3 is TGTGCCACCGCGGACAGAGTCAACACTGAAGCTTTCTTT. It translates to CATADRVNTEAFF. The entire variable domain, with the rest obtained from reference TRBV14 and TRBJ1-1, is as follows: EAGVTQFPSHSVIEKGQTVTLRCDPISGHDNLYWYRRVMGKEIKFLLHFVKESKQDESGMPNNRFLAERTGGTYSTLKVQPAELEDSGVYFCATADRVNTEAFFGQGTRLTVV.

The rearrangement links TRBV6-6 to TRBJ1-1; D ambiguous. Germline CDR1 reads MNHNY; CDR2 reads SVGAGI (reference sequence). The length of the CDR3 is 16 residues. Trimming shortened V by 5 bases and J by 1 base, and 17 bases separated the two germline ends. The CDR3, as DNA: TGTGCCAGCAGTCCCCTTATGGTTCGGGGGAACACTGAAGCTTTCTTT. This gives the protein CASSPLMVRGNTEAFF.

This clone was detected a few times. This chain connects TRBV4-2 to TRBJ2-1; 12 positions match TRBD2. This CDR3 contains 16 residues. Trimming cost V 1 base and J 6 bases; bases outside gene matches: 4. Germline-derived CDR1 and CDR2 are LGHNA and YNFKEQ. The CDR3 nucleotides read TGTGCCAGCAGCCAAGCCCTAGCGGGGGGGCGCAATGAGCAGTTCTTC. This sequence encodes CASSQALAGGRNEQFF.

The gene calls are TRBV29-1 and TRBJ1-2; no clear D. Germline V gene data show CDR1 as SQVTM and CDR2 as ANQGSEA. This CDR3 is built from 10 residues. Trimming took off 3 bases at V and 7 bases at J, with 6 bases between the two ends. CDR3 loop: CSVDSGGYTF. The CDR3 coding sequence is TGCAGCGTTGACTCGGGTGGCTACACCTTC.

V is TRBV13 and J is TRBJ2-2; 12 bases map to TRBD1. Germline trimming cut 5 bases from V and 0 bases from J; bases unmatched to any gene: 16. Per the germline V gene, CDR1 is PRHDT and CDR2 is FYEKMQ (reference sequence). This CDR3 has 21 amino acids. CDR3 DNA sequence: TGTGCCAGCAGCCACACCTCCCTGGGACAGGGGGCCTTATCGAACACCGGGGAGCTGTTTTTT. It specifies CASSHTSLGQGALSNTGELFF. Full variable domain (outside the CDR3, taken from reference TRBV13 and TRBJ2-2): AAGVIQSPRHLIKEKRETATLKCYPIPRHDTVYWYQQGPGQDPQFLISFYEKMQSDKGSIPDRFSAQQFSDYHSELNMSSLELGDSALYFCASSHTSLGQGALSNTGELFFGEGSRLTVL.

This chain uses TRBV9 with TRBJ2-5; maybe TRBD1 (6 bases). The CDR3 totals 15 residues. The germline gives CDR1 SGDLS, CDR2 YYNGEE. V shed 0 bases and J shed 4 bases, with 13 bases lying between them. The CDR3 sequence: CASSVVGALGETQYF. CDR3 coding DNA: TGTGCCAGCAGCGTAGTGGGGGCTTTGGGAGAGACCCAGTACTTC.

V and J are TRBV5-1 and TRBJ2-1; TRBD2 agrees at 9 bases. V shed 0 bases and J 8 bases; nucleotides not matched to a gene: 0. Looked up from germline, CDR1 is SGHRS and CDR2 is YFSETQ. This CDR3 has 13 residues. CDR3 region: CASSLGTSDEQFF. CDR3 nucleotide sequence: TGCGCCAGCAGCTTGGGGACTAGCGATGAGCAGTTCTTC. Full variable domain (remainder filled in from reference TRBV5-1 and TRBJ2-1): KAGVTQTPRYLIKTRGQQVTLSCSPISGHRSVSWYQQTPGQGLQFLFEYFSETQRNKGNFPGRFSGRQFSNSRSEMNVSTLELGDSALYLCASSLGTSDEQFFGPGTRLTVL.

The rearrangement uses TRBV25-1 and TRBJ1-4, with 8 bases lining up with TRBD1. There are 15 residues in the CDR3. Looked up from germline, CDR1 is MGHDK and CDR2 is SYGVNS. The junction had 6 bases not matched to a gene; V was cut back by 1 base and J by 8 bases. The CDR3 DNA reads as TGTGCCAGCAGTGAATCTACAGGGGGAAAGGAAAAACTGTTTTTT. Amino acid sequence: CASSESTGGKEKLFF.